This T cell receptor (beta chain) was profiled in a study of blood T cell repertoires in COVID-19. Study-level background: In each case, the material was cDNA or gDNA derived from T cells, B-cell-depleted T cells, or PBMCs.

Here immunoSEQ multiplex PCR was the method, and the copy in TCRdb shows in-frame clones only, minus some. The table includes approximately 240,000 clones, 84% detected once. With 2 bases removed from V and 2 bases from J, the gap between germline ends came to 8 bases. CDR3 size: 14 residues. Germline CDR1 and CDR2: SGHDT and YYEEEE. The sample was peripheral blood. This chain connects TRBV5-6 to TRBJ2-1; possible D gene TRBD1, 5 bases. This TCR came from a man aged 50 to 59 with acute or convalescent COVID-19. The CDR3 reads CASSFGRAYNEQFF. CDR3 bases: TGTGCCAGCAGCTTTGGCAGGGCCTACAATGAGCAGTTCTTC.